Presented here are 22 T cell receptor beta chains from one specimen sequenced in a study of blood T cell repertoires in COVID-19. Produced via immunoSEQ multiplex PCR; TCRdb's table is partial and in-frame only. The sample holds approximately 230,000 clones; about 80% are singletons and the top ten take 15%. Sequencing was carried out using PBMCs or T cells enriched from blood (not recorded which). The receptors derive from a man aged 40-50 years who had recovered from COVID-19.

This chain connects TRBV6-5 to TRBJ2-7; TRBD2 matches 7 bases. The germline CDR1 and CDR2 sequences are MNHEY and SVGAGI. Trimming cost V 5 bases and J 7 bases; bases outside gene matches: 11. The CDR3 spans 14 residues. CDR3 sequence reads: CASSNLRTSGEQYF. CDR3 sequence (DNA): TGTGCCAGCAGTAATTTACGGACTAGTGGAGAGCAGTACTTC.

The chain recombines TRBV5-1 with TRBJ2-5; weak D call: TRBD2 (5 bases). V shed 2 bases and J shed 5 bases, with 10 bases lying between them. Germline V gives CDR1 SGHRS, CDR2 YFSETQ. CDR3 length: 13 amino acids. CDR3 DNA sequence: TGCGCCAGCAGCTTCGAGGGAGAGGAGACCCAGTACTTC. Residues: CASSFEGEETQYF.

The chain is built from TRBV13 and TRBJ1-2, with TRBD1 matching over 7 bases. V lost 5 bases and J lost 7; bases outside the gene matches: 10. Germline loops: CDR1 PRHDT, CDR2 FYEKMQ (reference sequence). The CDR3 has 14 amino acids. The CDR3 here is CASSQSTGASGYTF. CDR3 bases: TGTGCCAGCAGCCAAAGCACAGGGGCTTCTGGCTACACCTTC.

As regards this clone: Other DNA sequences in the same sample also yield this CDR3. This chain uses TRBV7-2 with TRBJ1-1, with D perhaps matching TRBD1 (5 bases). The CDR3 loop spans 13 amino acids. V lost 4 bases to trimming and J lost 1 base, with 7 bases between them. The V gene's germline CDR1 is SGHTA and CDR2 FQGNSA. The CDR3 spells CASSSQGNTEAFF. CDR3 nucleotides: TGTGCCAGCAGCTCCCAGGGGAACACTGAAGCTTTCTTT.

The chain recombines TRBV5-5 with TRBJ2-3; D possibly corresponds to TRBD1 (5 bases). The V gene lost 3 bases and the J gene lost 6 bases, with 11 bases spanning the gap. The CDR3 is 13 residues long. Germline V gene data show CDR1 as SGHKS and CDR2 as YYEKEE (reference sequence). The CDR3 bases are TGTGCCAGCAGCTGGACAAGTCCGGATACGCAGTATTTT. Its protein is CASSWTSPDTQYF.

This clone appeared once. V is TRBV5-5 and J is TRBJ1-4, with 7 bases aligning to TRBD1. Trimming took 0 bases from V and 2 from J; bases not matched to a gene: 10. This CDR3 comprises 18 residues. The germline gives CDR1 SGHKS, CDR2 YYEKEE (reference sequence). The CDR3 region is CASSLEDRAQRTNEKLFF. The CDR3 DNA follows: TGTGCCAGCAGCTTGGAAGACAGGGCTCAGAGGACTAATGAAAAACTGTTTTTT.

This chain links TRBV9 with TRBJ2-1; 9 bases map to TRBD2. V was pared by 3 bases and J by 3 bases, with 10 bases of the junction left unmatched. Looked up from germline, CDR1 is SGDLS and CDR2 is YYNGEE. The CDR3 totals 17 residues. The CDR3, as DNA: TGTGCCAGCAGCGCCCAACGAACTAGCGGGTACTACAATGAGCAGTTCTTC. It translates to CASSAQRTSGYYNEQFF.

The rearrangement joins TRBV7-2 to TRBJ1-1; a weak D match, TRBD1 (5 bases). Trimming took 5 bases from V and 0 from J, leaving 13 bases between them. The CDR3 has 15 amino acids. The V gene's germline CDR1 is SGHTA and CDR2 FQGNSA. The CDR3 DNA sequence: TGTGCCAGCAGCCCCCGACAGATAATGAACACTGAAGCTTTCTTT. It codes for CASSPRQIMNTEAFF.

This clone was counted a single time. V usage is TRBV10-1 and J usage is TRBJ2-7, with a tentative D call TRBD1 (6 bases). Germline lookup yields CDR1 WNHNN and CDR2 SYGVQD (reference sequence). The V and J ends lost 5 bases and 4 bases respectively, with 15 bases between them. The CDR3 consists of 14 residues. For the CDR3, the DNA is TGCGCCAGCAGTACCGGGACACTATTTTACGAGCAGTACTTC. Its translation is CASSTGTLFYEQYF.

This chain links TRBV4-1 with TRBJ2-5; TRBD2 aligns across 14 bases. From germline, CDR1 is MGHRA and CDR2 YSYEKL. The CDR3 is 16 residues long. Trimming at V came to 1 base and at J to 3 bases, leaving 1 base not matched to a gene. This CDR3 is CASSQAGLAGEETQYF. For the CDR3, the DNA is TGCGCCAGCAGCCAAGCGGGACTAGCGGGAGAAGAGACCCAGTACTTC.

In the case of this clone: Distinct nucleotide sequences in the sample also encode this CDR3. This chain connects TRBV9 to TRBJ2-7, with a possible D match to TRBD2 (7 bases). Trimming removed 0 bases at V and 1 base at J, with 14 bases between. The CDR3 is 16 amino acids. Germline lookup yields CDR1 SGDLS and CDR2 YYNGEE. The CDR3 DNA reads TGTGCCAGCAGCGTAGGAGGCCGGGGGGCTTCCTACGAGCAGTACTTC. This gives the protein CASSVGGRGASYEQYF.

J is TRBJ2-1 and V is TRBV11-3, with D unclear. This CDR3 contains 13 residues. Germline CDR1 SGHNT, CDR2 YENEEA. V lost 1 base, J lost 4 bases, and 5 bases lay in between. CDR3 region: CASSLGRYNEQFF. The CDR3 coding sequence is TGTGCCAGCAGCTTAGGCAGGTACAATGAGCAGTTCTTC.

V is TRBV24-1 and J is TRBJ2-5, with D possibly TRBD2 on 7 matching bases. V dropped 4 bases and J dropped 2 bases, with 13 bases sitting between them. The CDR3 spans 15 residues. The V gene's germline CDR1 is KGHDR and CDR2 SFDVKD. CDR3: CATSEGGAGQETQYF. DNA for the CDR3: TGTGCCACCAGTGAAGGGGGGGCAGGGCAAGAGACCCAGTACTTC.

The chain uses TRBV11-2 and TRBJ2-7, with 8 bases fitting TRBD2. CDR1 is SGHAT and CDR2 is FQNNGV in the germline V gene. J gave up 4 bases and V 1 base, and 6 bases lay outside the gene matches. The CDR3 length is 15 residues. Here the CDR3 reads CASSLASGRTYEQYF. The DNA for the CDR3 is TGTGCCAGCAGCTTAGCGAGCGGGAGAACGTACGAGCAGTACTTC. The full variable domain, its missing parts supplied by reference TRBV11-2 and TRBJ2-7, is EAGVAQSPRYKIIEKRQSVAFWCNPISGHATLYWYQQILGQGPKLLIQFQNNGVVDDSQLPKDRFSAERLKGVDSTLKIQPAKLEDSAVYLCASSLASGRTYEQYFGPGTRLTVT.

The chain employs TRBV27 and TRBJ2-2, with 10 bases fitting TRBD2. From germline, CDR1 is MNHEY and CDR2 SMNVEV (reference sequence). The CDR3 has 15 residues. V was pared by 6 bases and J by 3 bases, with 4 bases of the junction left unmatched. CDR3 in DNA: TGTGCCAGCAGGGCTAGCGGGAGTCACACCGGGGAGCTGTTTTTT. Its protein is CASRASGSHTGELFF.

CDR3 DNA: TGTGCCAGCAGTGAATTAGGGGGCCCTAATGAAAAACTGTTTTTT. Its protein is CASSELGGPNEKLFF. The chain recombines TRBV2 with TRBJ1-4; 7 bases map to TRBD1. V lost 2 bases, J lost 3 bases, and 3 bases stayed unmatched. CDR3 size: 15 residues. Germline V gives CDR1 SNHLY, CDR2 FYNNEI.

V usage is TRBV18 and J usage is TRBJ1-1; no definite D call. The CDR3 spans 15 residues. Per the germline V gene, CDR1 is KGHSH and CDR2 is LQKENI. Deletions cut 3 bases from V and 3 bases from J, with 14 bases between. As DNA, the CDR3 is TGTGCCAGCTCACCTGATCATGGAGGCGACACTGAAGCTTTCTTT. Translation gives CASSPDHGGDTEAFF. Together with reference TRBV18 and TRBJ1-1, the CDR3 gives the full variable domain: NAGVMQNPRHLVRRRGQEARLRCSPMKGHSHVYWYRQLPEEGLKFMVYLQKENIIDESGMPKERFSAEFPKEGPSILRIQQVVRGDSAAYFCASSPDHGGDTEAFFGQGTRLTVV.

The CDR3 DNA sequence: TGTGCCACCAAACTAGGGGGGGACAGGGGGAACATTCAGTACTTC. Protein product: CATKLGGDRGNIQYF. The chain links TRBV7-2 to TRBJ2-4, with 11 bases matching TRBD1. The CDR3 totals 15 residues. Trimming took 10 bases from V and 7 from J; bases not matched to a gene: 12. Germline lookup yields CDR1 SGHTA and CDR2 FQGNSA.

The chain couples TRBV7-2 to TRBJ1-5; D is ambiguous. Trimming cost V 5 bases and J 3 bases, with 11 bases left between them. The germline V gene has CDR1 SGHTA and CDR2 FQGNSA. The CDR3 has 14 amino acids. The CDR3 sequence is CASSADPLNQPQHF. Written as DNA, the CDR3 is TGTGCCAGCAGCGCAGATCCCCTCAATCAGCCCCAGCATTTT.

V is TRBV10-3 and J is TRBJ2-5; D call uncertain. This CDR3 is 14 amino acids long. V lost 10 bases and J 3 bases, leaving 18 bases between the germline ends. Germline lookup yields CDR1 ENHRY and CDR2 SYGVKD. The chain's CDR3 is CATRPNGVEETQYF. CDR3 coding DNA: TGTGCCACCAGGCCTAACGGAGTCGAAGAGACCCAGTACTTC.

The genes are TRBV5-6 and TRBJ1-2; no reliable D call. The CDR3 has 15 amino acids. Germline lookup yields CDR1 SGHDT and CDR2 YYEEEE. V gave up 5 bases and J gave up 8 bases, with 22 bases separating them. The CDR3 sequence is CASRVTYMPGGGYTF. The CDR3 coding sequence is TGTGCCAGCAGAGTTACCTACATGCCGGGAGGCGGCTACACCTTC.

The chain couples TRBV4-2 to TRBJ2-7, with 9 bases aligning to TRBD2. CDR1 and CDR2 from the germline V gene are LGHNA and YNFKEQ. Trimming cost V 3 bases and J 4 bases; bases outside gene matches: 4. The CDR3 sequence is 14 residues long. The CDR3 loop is CASSQMTSGYEQYF. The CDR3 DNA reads TGTGCCAGCAGCCAGATGACTAGCGGATACGAGCAGTACTTC.